These 9 T cell receptor beta chains share one sample of origin, sequenced in a study of blood T cell repertoires in COVID-19. Assay: immunoSEQ multiplex PCR; the TCRdb copy retains only in-frame clones and omits some. The table records approximately 81,000 clones, roughly 89% of them present only once. The sequencing input was PBMCs or T cells enriched from blood (not recorded which). The receptors stem from a woman in her forties or fifties with acute COVID-19.

CDR3 residues: CASNTGTGANEQFF. The CDR3, as DNA: TGTGCCAGCAACACCGGGACAGGGGCGAATGAGCAGTTCTTC. The chain couples TRBV28 to TRBJ2-1, with 10 bases identical to TRBD1. Germline V CDR1 and CDR2: MDHEN, SYDVKM. This CDR3 spans 14 amino acids. V lost 7 bases to trimming and J lost 7 bases; unmatched junction nucleotides: 7.

The chain combines TRBV11-1 with TRBJ1-2; D is possibly TRBD1 (6 bases). Germline CDR1 reads SGHAT; CDR2 reads FQDESV (reference sequence). V gave up 5 bases and J gave up 8 bases, with 15 bases separating them. CDR3 length equals 13 residues. The CDR3 sequence: CASSPTGFRGYTF. The CDR3 coding sequence is TGTGCCAGCAGCCCCACAGGGTTCAGAGGCTACACCTTC. The whole variable domain, remainder taken from reference TRBV11-1 and TRBJ1-2, is EAEVAQSPRYKITEKSQAVAFWCDPISGHATLYWYRQILGQGPELLVQFQDESVVDDSQLPKDRFSAERLKGVDSTLKIQPAELGDSAMYLCASSPTGFRGYTFGSGTRLTVV.

Remarks on this clone: Other DNA sequences of this sample code for an identical CDR3. This chain links TRBV27 with TRBJ1-6; D call uncertain. V shed 3 bases and J shed 0 bases, with 3 bases lying between them. The CDR3 length is 14 residues. Germline loops: CDR1 MNHEY, CDR2 SMNVEV (reference sequence). The CDR3 here is CASSFSSYNSPLHF. DNA for the CDR3: TGTGCCAGCAGTTTCAGCTCCTATAATTCACCCCTCCACTTT.

The V call is TRBV5-4, the J call TRBJ2-7, with 10 bases that match TRBD1. The CDR3 contains 13 residues. In germline, CDR1 is SGHNT, CDR2 YYREEE (reference sequence). Trimming removed 2 bases from V and 5 bases from J; junction bases left unmatched: 1. CDR3 bases: TGTGCCAGCAGCTTAGGACAGGGGGACGAGCAGTACTTC. As protein: CASSLGQGDEQYF.

V is TRBV2 and J is TRBJ1-1, with 8 bases lining up with TRBD1. The germline V gene encodes CDR1 SNHLY and CDR2 FYNNEI. The CDR3 totals 14 residues. Losses at the gene ends were 5 bases for V and 5 bases for J; bases not matched to a gene: 7. The CDR3 nucleotides read TGTGCCAGCAGTCCGGACAGGGAGAGAACTGAAGCTTTCTTT. Its translation is CASSPDRERTEAFF.

The chain joins TRBV3-1 (or the pseudogene TRBV3-2) to TRBJ2-1; maybe TRBD2 (7 bases). The CDR3 extends over 14 amino acids. V lost 4 bases, J lost 8 bases, and 15 bases lay in between. CDR1 and CDR2 (germline): LGHDT, YNNKEL (reference sequence). This CDR3 reads CASSLGGGEDEQFF. CDR3 sequence (DNA): TGTGCCAGCAGCCTGGGAGGGGGGGAGGATGAGCAGTTCTTC.

The chain carries TRBV4-3 and TRBJ2-5, with TRBD1 matching over 12 bases. This CDR3 contains 15 residues. Germline CDR1 is LGHNA and CDR2 is YSLEER. Trimming took 4 bases from V and 4 from J; bases not matched to a gene: 4. CDR3 sequence (DNA): TGCGCCAGCAGCCGAGGGACAGGGGGCGGAGAGACCCAGTACTTC. It yields the protein CASSRGTGGGETQYF.

The chain joins TRBV29-1 to TRBJ2-7, with D tentatively TRBD1 (7 bases). The V gene's germline CDR1 is SQVTM and CDR2 ANQGSEA. There are 12 residues in the CDR3. V was trimmed by 7 bases and J by 3 bases, leaving 13 bases between them. CDR3 nucleotides: TGCAGCGCCAGGGGGGCCAACTACGAGCAGTACTTC. Protein product: CSARGANYEQYF.

The chain joins TRBV7-3 to TRBJ2-1; 13 nucleotides match TRBD2. The CDR3 is 16 residues long. After removal of 5 bases from V and 13 bases from J, the junction contained 14 bases not matched to a gene. Germline lookup yields CDR1 SGHTA and CDR2 FQGTGA. CDR3 protein: CASSPPGLAGFSNQFF. The CDR3 DNA reads as TGTGCCAGCAGCCCGCCGGGACTAGCGGGATTCTCGAACCAGTTCTTC.